The rows below give T cell receptor beta chains drawn from one sample of a study of early T cells in non-severe SARS-CoV-2 infection. TCRdb reprocessed the 5' RACE reads with MiXCR, giving one entry per CDR3 protein. The repertoire holds 20,000 to 30,000 distinct CDR3 sequences, about 5.5% seen once, with 2% to 3% in the top ten. The sequenced sample consisted of whole blood. Source of these receptors: an adult who was a healthcare worker with PCR-confirmed SARS-CoV-2 infection or an uninfected control (not recorded which). CDR3s include the opening cysteine and the closing phenylalanine or tryptophan. A D gene is named only where the DNA matches it firmly. Clone size is given for some rows only: seen once, a few or many times, or a class if the clone is expanded.

TRBV7-9	TRBJ2-2	medium-sized	NA	CASTGGTGTGELFF	TGTGCCAGCACCGGTGGGACTGGCACCGGGGAGCTGTTTTTT
TRBV11-2	TRBJ1-6	NA	TRBD1	CASSLVGTANSPLHF	TGTGCCAGCAGCTTAGTAGGGACAGCAAATTCACCCCTCCACTTT
TRBV9	TRBJ1-1	many	NA	CASSANAGGWTEAFF	TGTGCCAGCAGCGCCAACGCGGGGGGCTGGACTGAAGCTTTCTTT
TRBV18	TRBJ2-7	many	TRBD1	CASSVGTGTEQYF	TGTGCCAGCTCGGTCGGGACAGGGACCGAGCAGTACTTC
TRBV5-1	TRBJ2-2	many	NA	CASSLDPSTGELFF	TGCGCCAGCAGCTTGGATCCTAGCACCGGGGAGCTGTTTTTT
TRBV24-1	TRBJ2-6	few	NA	CATSETSGANVLTF	TGTGCCACCAGCGAGACTTCTGGGGCCAACGTCCTGACTTTC
TRBV7-9	TRBJ2-7	medium-sized	TRBD1	CASSPGQGAFYEQYF	TGTGCCAGCAGCCCGGGACAGGGGGCGTTTTACGAGCAGTACTTC
TRBV5-1	TRBJ2-7	many	NA	CASSSSLGQLFHEQYF	TGCGCCAGCAGCTCAAGCCTCGGACAGCTTTTCCACGAGCAGTACTTC
TRBV29-1	TRBJ1-2	few	NA	CSVAQSYGYTF	TGCAGCGTTGCACAGTCCTATGGCTACACCTTC
TRBV2	TRBJ2-1	few	TRBD2	CASSEILAGGFNEQFF	TGTGCCAGCAGTGAAATATTAGCGGGGGGATTCAATGAGCAGTTCTTC
TRBV7-6	TRBJ2-3	many	NA	CASSSRLLGETDTQYF	TGTGCCAGCAGCTCGAGATTGTTAGGGGAGACAGATACGCAGTATTTT
TRBV7-6	TRBJ2-2	few	TRBD1	CASSLAQGQSTGELFF	TGTGCCAGCAGCTTAGCACAGGGACAGAGCACCGGGGAGCTGTTTTTT
TRBV7-2	TRBJ2-2	many	NA	CASSPQGVAGELFF	TGTGCCAGCAGCCCTCAAGGAGTCGCCGGGGAGCTGTTTTTT
TRBV28	TRBJ1-2	many	TRBD1	CASSSSRGRGYTF	TGTGCCAGCAGTTCAAGCAGGGGGCGAGGCTACACCTTC
TRBV7-9	TRBJ2-5	many	NA	CASSLSTLTGHQYF	TGTGCCAGCAGCTTATCGACCCTAACAGGGCACCAGTACTTC
TRBV3-1	TRBJ2-7	many	NA	CASSPRGGTYEQYF	TGTGCCAGCAGCCCCCGAGGAGGTACCTACGAGCAGTACTTC